This T cell receptor beta chain emerged from a study of shared clonotypes between healthy human individuals. TCRdb's table, derived via immunoSEQ multiplex PCR, lists solely in-frame clones and lacks some. The table lists about 580,000 clones, 95% to 98% of them singletons. It was CD45RO-negative cells, positively selected for CCR7, that made up naive CD8 cells, with terminally differentiated effector memory CD45RA+ cells excluded. Adults of Caucasian background living in Nashville, Tennessee made up all donors. The V end was cut by 3 bases, the J end by 3 bases, with 9 bases between. This CDR3 region has 13 residues. The germline V gene encodes CDR1 MDHEN and CDR2 SYDVKM.

The rearrangement joins TRBV28 to TRBJ2-7; no definite D call. This receptor was taken from a man aged 25 to 40 in good health. The sequenced sample consisted of naive CD8+ T cells sorted from blood. As DNA, the CDR3 is TGTGCCAGCAGTTTTGGCGCGAGCTACGAGCAGTACTTC. Residues: CASSFGASYEQYF. Full variable domain (outside the CDR3, taken from reference TRBV28 and TRBJ2-7): DVKVTQSSRYLVKRTGEKVFLECVQDMDHENMFWYRQDPGLGLRLIYFSYDVKMKEKGDIPEGYSVSREKKERFSLILESASTNQTSMYLCASSFGASYEQYFGPGTRLTVT.